The 8 T cell receptor beta chains reported below all come from one sample, sequenced in a study of blood T cells in healthy people across ages. The second PCR ran about 6 to 11 cycles with a sample-barcoded 5' primer and J-beta primers. TCRdb re-called the 5' RACE reads through MiXCR, storing one row per CDR3 protein. The sample shows some 1,800,000 distinct CDR3 sequences, roughly two fifths of them seen only once. The source material was blood. These receptors were obtained from a human donor in good health.

The sample holds a few counts of this clonotype. The chain uses TRBV20-1 and TRBJ2-7; 8 bases align to TRBD1. The CDR3 consists of 14 residues. J gave up 2 bases and V 4 bases, and 7 bases lay outside the gene matches. The germline gives CDR1 DFQATT, CDR2 SNEGSKA (reference sequence). CDR3 protein: CSATGQGTTYEQYF. Written as DNA, the CDR3 is TGCAGTGCTACTGGACAGGGCACCACCTACGAGCAGTACTTC.

The table lists this clonotype with a few counts. The chain uses TRBV12-3 or TRBV12-4 and TRBJ2-5; D might be TRBD1 (5 bases). The CDR3 length is 14 residues. Between the trimmed V and J ends, which lost 4 bases and 5 bases, there was a span of 14 bases. The CDR3 protein is CASSSSREMETQYF. The CDR3 bases are TGTGCCAGCAGTTCTTCCAGGGAAATGGAGACCCAGTACTTC.

The chain carries TRBV10-3 and TRBJ2-7; D is undetermined. Deletions cut 3 bases from V and 6 bases from J, with 6 bases between. The CDR3 has 11 amino acids. Germline lookup yields CDR1 ENHRY and CDR2 SYGVKD. The CDR3 reads CAISEGSEQYF. The CDR3 nucleotides read TGTGCCATCAGTGAAGGGTCCGAGCAGTACTTC.

The rearrangement uses TRBV7-9 and TRBJ2-4; D unresolved. Trimming took 5 bases from V and 12 from J, leaving 17 bases between them. This CDR3 has 13 amino acids. Germline loops: CDR1 SEHNR, CDR2 FQNEAQ (reference sequence). CDR3 in amino acids: CASSPEQSRYQYF. CDR3 sequence (DNA): TGTGCCAGCAGCCCCGAACAGTCGCGTTATCAGTACTTC.

This chain uses TRBV12-3 or TRBV12-4 with TRBJ1-2; no definite D call. This CDR3 is 15 amino acids long. Deletions cut 5 bases from V and 6 bases from J, with 19 bases between. The CDR3 loop reads CASSVTGSPKNGYTF. CDR3 bases: TGTGCCAGCAGTGTTACCGGGTCCCCTAAGAATGGCTACACCTTC.

The J gene is TRBJ1-2, the V gene TRBV3-1; a weak D match, TRBD1 (5 bases). V was shortened by 4 bases and J by 8 bases, with 20 bases between the two germline ends. Germline V gene data show CDR1 as LGHDT and CDR2 as YNNKEL (reference sequence). CDR3 length equals 15 residues. In nucleotides, the CDR3 is TGTGCCAGCAGCCCTCCCTGGCAGGGCCTTAACGGCTACACCTTC. This codes for CASSPPWQGLNGYTF.

This chain uses TRBV6-6 with TRBJ2-7, with D possibly being TRBD1 or TRBD2 (5 bases each). The DNA end is more similar to TRBJ2-5, so the J call may be wrong. This CDR3 has 13 amino acids. Germline CDR1 MNHNY, CDR2 SVGAGI (reference sequence). This CDR3 is CASSYSVGQTQYF. The CDR3 DNA is TGTGCCAGCAGTTACTCGGTGGGACAGACCCAGTACTTC.

The chain links TRBV14 to TRBJ1-2; D unclear. Germline-derived CDR1 and CDR2 are SGHDN and FVKESK. Trimming stripped 1 base from V and 8 bases from J, with 14 bases between. This CDR3 comprises 14 residues. The CDR3 here is CASSQGTSPWGYTF. In DNA, the CDR3 is TGTGCCAGCAGCCAAGGCACCTCACCCTGGGGCTACACCTTC.